These 22 T cell receptor beta chains share one sample of origin, sequenced in a study of response to subunit inactivated influenza vaccine. TCRdb analysed the RT-PCR reads with MiXCR anew, one entry per CDR3 protein. The sample has about 650,000 distinct CDR3 sequences, less than 20% seen once. Sample: PBMCs from blood, taken 11 to 12 days after vaccination. The source is a man aged 45-65 years who received an inactivated influenza vaccine.

V and J are TRBV27 and TRBJ2-1, with TRBD2 matching 13 bases. CDR3 length: 15 amino acids. With V trimmed by 5 bases and J by 9 bases, 7 bases remained unmatched. In germline, CDR1 is MNHEY, CDR2 SMNVEV (reference sequence). CDR3 residues: CASSPGTSGKGEQFF. The CDR3 DNA is TGTGCCAGCAGTCCCGGGACTAGCGGGAAGGGTGAGCAGTTCTTC.

There are a few counts of this clonotype. The rearrangement uses TRBV20-1 and TRBJ2-1; TRBD1 matches at 9 bases. The CDR3 totals 15 residues. The germline gives CDR1 DFQATT, CDR2 SNEGSKA (reference sequence). J was trimmed by 6 bases and V by 0 bases; bases with no gene match: 6. The CDR3 is CSARDGTGRGNEQFF. The CDR3 DNA follows: TGCAGTGCTAGAGATGGGACAGGGAGGGGCAATGAGCAGTTCTTC.

This chain connects TRBV12-3 or TRBV12-4 to TRBJ1-5; TRBD1 matches at 8 bases. This CDR3 has 13 amino acids. V dropped 6 bases and J dropped 7; count of bases not matched to a gene: 5. The CDR3 protein is CASSTGGQQPQHF. The DNA for the CDR3 is TGTGCCAGCAGCACAGGGGGTCAACAGCCCCAGCATTTT.

This clonotype was counted only a few times. The chain links TRBV5-1 to TRBJ2-3; 10 nucleotides match TRBD2. After removal of 3 bases from V and 4 bases from J, the junction contained 5 bases not matched to a gene. Germline lookup yields CDR1 SGHRS and CDR2 YFSETQ. The CDR3 runs to 15 residues. The CDR3 DNA reads as TGCGCCAGCAGCTCTAGCGGGGGAGGTGCAGATACGCAGTATTTT. This translates into CASSSSGGGADTQYF.

Only a few counts were recorded for this clonotype. Since a much larger clone is just one base distant, this may be a read error. The chain carries TRBV6-5 and TRBJ2-6; no clear D. The germline V gene has CDR1 MNHEY and CDR2 SVGAGI. The CDR3 consists of 13 residues. Trimming removed 1 base from V and 3 bases from J, with 1 base in between. The CDR3 nucleotides are TGTGCCAGCAGTTACTTTGGGGCCAACGTCCTGACTTTC. This encodes CASSYFGANVLTF.

This clonotype was recorded many times. V is TRBV12-3 or TRBV12-4 and J is TRBJ2-1, with 7 nucleotides matching TRBD2. The ends lost 2 bases at V and 2 bases at J; junction bases unmatched: 0. CDR3 length: 14 residues. The CDR3, as DNA: TGTGCCAGCAGTTTACTAGCGGCCTACAATGAGCAGTTCTTC. Translation: CASSLLAAYNEQFF.

In its sample, this clonotype was seen a few times. This chain links TRBV20-1 with TRBJ2-1, with D unresolved. The CDR3 has 10 amino acids. The V gene lost 5 bases and the J gene lost 4 bases, with 3 bases spanning the gap. Per the germline V gene, CDR1 is DFQATT and CDR2 is SNEGSKA (reference sequence). The CDR3 DNA follows: TGCAGTGCTCGATACAATGAGCAGTTCTTC. This gives the protein CSARYNEQFF.

In this sample, this clonotype turned up many times. CDR3 sequence: CASSLSFLRRRGTYNEQFF. The CDR3 DNA is TGTGCCAGCAGCTTATCGTTTTTACGTCGGCGGGGGACCTACAATGAGCAGTTCTTC. The chain uses TRBV11-1 and TRBJ2-1, with 7 bases matching TRBD2. The CDR3 length is 19 residues. The germline V gene has CDR1 SGHAT and CDR2 FQDESV (reference sequence). V shed 2 bases, J shed 2 bases, and the junction held 15 bases outside the gene matches.

In its sample, this clonotype was seen a few times. V gene TRBV12-3 or TRBV12-4 combines with J gene TRBJ1-1; 10 nucleotides agree with TRBD1. V gave up 7 bases and J gave up 3 bases; unmatched junction bases: 5. This CDR3 spans 14 amino acids. This CDR3 reads CASTRQGADTEAFF. DNA for the CDR3: TGTGCCAGCACTCGACAGGGGGCGGACACTGAAGCTTTCTTT.

This clonotype was observed a handful of times. CDR3 nucleotide sequence: TGTGCCAGCAGCTCACCAGATGGCTACACCTTC. Residues: CASSSPDGYTF. V is TRBV7-9 and J is TRBJ1-2; the D is unclear. This CDR3 comprises 11 residues. With 4 bases removed from V and 6 bases from J, the gap between germline ends came to 6 bases. Germline V lookup: CDR1 SEHNR, CDR2 FQNEAQ (reference sequence).

This chain joins TRBV7-9 and TRBJ1-5; a weak D match, TRBD1 (5 bases). Germline V gene lookup returns CDR1 SEHNR and CDR2 FQNEAQ (reference sequence). Trimming pared 6 bases from V and 8 bases from J, leaving 14 bases between. This CDR3 contains 13 residues. The CDR3 reads CASSFQGVEPQHF. The CDR3, as DNA: TGTGCCAGCAGTTTTCAGGGAGTCGAGCCCCAGCATTTT.

The CDR3 DNA reads as TGTGCCAGCAGCCGACTCCGGGACATGTCCAACTCTGGCAATCAGCCCCAGCATTTT. The encoded protein is CASSRLRDMSNSGNQPQHF. The chain is built from TRBV11-2 and TRBJ1-5; possible D gene TRBD1, 6 bases. The germline V gene encodes CDR1 SGHAT and CDR2 FQNNGV. Trimming cost V 5 bases and J 2 bases, with 25 bases left between them. CDR3 length equals 19 residues.

The chain couples TRBV5-5 to TRBJ1-3, with TRBD1 as a possible D gene (5 bases). The CDR3 length is 14 residues. Germline loops: CDR1 SGHKS, CDR2 YYEKEE (reference sequence). V was pared by 4 bases and J by 2 bases, with 10 bases between. The CDR3 loop reads CASSRGGTGNTIYF. The CDR3 nucleotides read TGTGCCAGCAGCCGCGGGGGGACTGGAAACACCATATATTTT. Drawing the rest from reference TRBV5-5 and TRBJ1-3, the complete variable domain is DAGVTQSPTHLIKTRGQQVTLRCSPISGHKSVSWYQQVLGQGPQFIFQYYEKEERGRGNFPDRFSARQFPNYSSELNVNALLLGDSALYLCASSRGGTGNTIYFGEGSWLTVV.

This clonotype turned up a few times. The rearrangement uses TRBV6-1 and TRBJ2-1; D possibly matches TRBD1 or TRBD2 (5 bases each). Trimming stripped 6 bases from V and 1 base from J, with 16 bases between. The germline gives CDR1 MNHNS, CDR2 SASEGT. This CDR3 spans 16 amino acids. Written as DNA, the CDR3 is TGTGCCAGCAGAGGGGACGATAAGGGGTCCTACAATGAGCAGTTCTTC. Translated, it gives CASRGDDKGSYNEQFF.

This clonotype showed up just a few times. This chain links TRBV7-9 with TRBJ1-2; no clear D. The germline V gene encodes CDR1 SEHNR and CDR2 FQNEAQ (reference sequence). CDR3 length: 14 residues. V lost 1 base and J 4 bases, leaving 10 bases between the germline ends. The CDR3 bases are TGTGCCAGCAGCTTAGGAGGAGCAGTCTATGGCTACACCTTC. It translates to CASSLGGAVYGYTF.

V usage is TRBV20-1 and J usage is TRBJ2-7, with 9 bases lining up with TRBD2. V lost 2 bases and J lost 3; bases outside the gene matches: 8. Germline CDR1 is DFQATT and CDR2 is SNEGSKA (reference sequence). This CDR3 is 15 amino acids long. The CDR3 DNA reads as TGCAGTGCTAGAACGATGGGACTAGCTGACTACGAGCAGTACTTC. This codes for CSARTMGLADYEQYF.

This clonotype was observed a handful of times. The chain combines TRBV7-8 with TRBJ2-3; D is possibly TRBD1 or TRBD2 (6 bases each). In germline, CDR1 is SGHVS, CDR2 FQNEAQ. CDR3 size: 17 residues. Trimming removed 0 bases at V and 0 bases at J, with 13 bases between. DNA of the CDR3: TGTGCCAGCAGCTTAGCTACAGGGAGGAGGAGCACAGATACGCAGTATTTT. Amino acids: CASSLATGRRSTDTQYF.

This clonotype was counted many times. The chain links TRBV29-1 to TRBJ2-5, with a possible D match to TRBD2 (5 bases). Germline CDR1 is SQVTM and CDR2 is ANQGSEA. The CDR3 is 20 residues long. V lost 6 bases and J 5 bases, leaving 37 bases between the germline ends. The CDR3 sequence is CSVAQLNPSRVRVFGETQYF. The CDR3 nucleotides are TGCAGCGTCGCTCAGTTAAACCCTTCACGGGTGAGGGTTTTCGGGGAGACCCAGTACTTC.

This clonotype was observed a handful of times. V gene TRBV19 combines with J gene TRBJ1-2, with D tentatively TRBD1 (6 bases). Trimming shortened V by 3 bases and J by 8 bases, and 16 bases separated the two germline ends. Germline V CDR1 and CDR2: LNHDA, SQIVND (reference sequence). This CDR3 region has 14 residues. CDR3 residues: CASSITQGGRGYTF. The CDR3 coding sequence is TGTGCCAGTAGTATTACACAGGGAGGAAGAGGCTACACCTTC.

This clonotype was counted ten times or more. The chain employs TRBV7-9 and TRBJ2-7; no reliable D call. The V and J ends lost 3 bases and 0 bases respectively, with 12 bases between them. This CDR3 region has 15 residues. Germline V gene sequence: CDR1 SEHNR, CDR2 FQNEAQ (reference sequence). The CDR3 DNA sequence: TGTGCCAGCAGCTTGTCGTCGAGGAGCTCCTACGAGCAGTACTTC. Translated, it gives CASSLSSRSSYEQYF.

This clonotype showed up just a few times. V gene TRBV27 combines with J gene TRBJ2-3, with 9 bases identical to TRBD2. Germline lookup yields CDR1 MNHEY and CDR2 SMNVEV (reference sequence). Trimming took 2 bases from V and 2 from J; bases not matched to a gene: 2. The CDR3 covers 15 residues. The CDR3 region is CASSLLAGYTDTQYF. Written as DNA, the CDR3 is TGTGCCAGCAGTTTACTAGCGGGGTACACAGATACGCAGTATTTT.

This clonotype was recorded at least ten times. The chain is built from TRBV28 and TRBJ2-1, with D uncertain. CDR3 length: 12 residues. The V end lost 6 bases, the J end lost 9 bases, and 12 bases lay between the germline ends. CDR1 is MDHEN and CDR2 is SYDVKM in the germline V gene. The CDR3 DNA sequence: TGTGCCAGCAGCCGGCTCTCCCTTGAGCAGTTCTTC. It codes for CASSRLSLEQFF.